Below are 21 T cell receptor beta chains sequenced from a single sample in a study of cytomegalovirus exposure and HLA in healthy donors. The PCR employed 60 Vbeta primers together with 13 Jbeta primers. The table came from immunoSEQ multiplex PCR; TCRdb's copy has only in-frame clones and leaves some out. This sample has around 170,000 clones, with about three quarters found just once. Source material: PBMCs. Receptors originate from a man aged 18 to 30 in good health and CMV-seronegative.

The rearrangement links TRBV4-2 to TRBJ2-1; D is possibly TRBD2 (6 bases). The germline V gene encodes CDR1 LGHNA and CDR2 YNFKEQ. The CDR3 has 17 residues. V was pared by 3 bases and J by 4 bases, with 19 bases between. CDR3 sequence (DNA): TGTGCCAGCAGCCAGCTCCTAGATGGAGGGAAATACAATGAGCAGTTCTTC. Protein product: CASSQLLDGGKYNEQFF.

This clone was detected only a few times. The rearrangement uses TRBV30 and TRBJ1-4; D may be TRBD1 (5 bases). Trimming removed 0 bases at V and 8 bases at J, with 19 bases between. The CDR3 runs 16 residues. Looked up from germline, CDR1 is GTSNPN and CDR2 is SVGIG (reference sequence). Here the CDR3 reads CAWSVVMRRVFEKLFF. CDR3 sequence (DNA): TGTGCCTGGAGTGTAGTGATGCGCAGGGTATTCGAAAAACTGTTTTTT.

The chain carries TRBV6-4 and TRBJ1-1; TRBD1 agrees at 7 bases. The junction had 9 bases not matched to a gene; V was cut back by 8 bases and J by 0 bases. The germline V gene has CDR1 MRHNA and CDR2 SNTAGT. The CDR3 loop spans 15 amino acids. The CDR3 spells CASRRQGEMNTEAFF. The DNA for the CDR3 is TGTGCCAGCCGCCGACAGGGAGAGATGAACACTGAAGCTTTCTTT.

This clone showed up just once. The chain couples TRBV7-8 to TRBJ2-7; TRBD2 is a possible D gene (6 bases). This CDR3 has 15 residues. The V and J ends lost 3 bases and 5 bases respectively, with 17 bases between them. The germline V gene encodes CDR1 SGHVS and CDR2 FQNEAQ. CDR3 protein: CASSLPARRVDEQYF. The CDR3 DNA reads as TGTGCCAGCAGCTTGCCGGCCCGGAGGGTCGACGAGCAGTACTTC.

This clone was counted a few times. This chain joins TRBV21-1 and TRBJ2-1; the table's D call TRBD2 went unverified against the DNA. TRBV21-1 is a documented pseudogene. CDR3 size: 13 residues. DNA of the CDR3: TGTGCCAGCAGACTCGGGACTAGCAATGAGCAGTTCTTC. This translates into CASRLGTSNEQFF.

V and J are TRBV2 and TRBJ1-5; 7 bases line up with TRBD1. This CDR3 has 14 residues. V lost 5 bases and J lost 7; bases outside the gene matches: 8. Germline assignment: CDR1 SNHLY and CDR2 FYNNEI. CDR3 nucleotides: TGTGCCAGCAGTTTAGAACTAGGGGGCCAGCCCCAGCATTTT. Translation gives CASSLELGGQPQHF.

This sequence joins TRBV4-2 and TRBJ2-7; TRBD1 matches 7 bases. After removal of 1 base from V and 0 bases from J, the junction contained 9 bases not matched to a gene. The CDR3 is made up of 17 amino acids. In germline, CDR1 is LGHNA, CDR2 YNFKEQ. DNA of the CDR3: TGTGCCAGCAGCCAAGGAGGGCCAGGACAGGTCTCCTACGAGCAGTACTTC. This gives the protein CASSQGGPGQVSYEQYF.

The J gene is TRBJ2-3, the V gene TRBV7-9; the match to TRBD1 covers 8 bases. J was trimmed by 0 bases and V by 5 bases; bases with no gene match: 7. Germline lookup yields CDR1 SEHNR and CDR2 FQNEAQ (reference sequence). The CDR3 is made up of 16 amino acids. CDR3 bases: TGTGCCAGCAGCCTAGGACAGGGCACTAGCACAGATACGCAGTATTTT. It is translated as CASSLGQGTSTDTQYF.

This clone has just one count. The V and J genes are TRBV9 and TRBJ1-1, with unresolved D. There are 13 residues in the CDR3. Germline V gene sequence: CDR1 SGDLS, CDR2 YYNGEE. The V and J ends lost 3 bases and 3 bases respectively, with 9 bases between them. The DNA for the CDR3 is TGTGCCAGCAGCGCCCCTCCGTACACTGAAGCTTTCTTT. This gives the protein CASSAPPYTEAFF.

J is TRBJ2-7 and V is TRBV27; TRBD2 matches at 9 bases. The germline V gene encodes CDR1 MNHEY and CDR2 SMNVEV (reference sequence). This CDR3 spans 15 amino acids. The J segment lost 4 bases and the V segment lost 2 bases, leaving 6 bases of the junction unmatched. The CDR3 spells CASSLRLAGIYEQYF. The CDR3 DNA follows: TGTGCCAGCAGTTTAAGGCTAGCGGGAATATACGAGCAGTACTTC.

The CDR3 reads CASSSHSGGAYNEQFF. CDR3 in DNA: TGTGCCAGCAGCTCGCATAGCGGGGGGGCTTACAATGAGCAGTTCTTC. The chain uses TRBV7-9 and TRBJ2-1; TRBD2 agrees at 11 bases. The germline CDR1 and CDR2 sequences are SEHNR and FQNEAQ (reference sequence). The CDR3 runs to 16 residues. Germline trimming cut 4 bases from V and 4 bases from J; bases unmatched to any gene: 6.

This clone was observed a handful of times. The rearrangement links TRBV7-9 to TRBJ1-4, with 9 bases that match TRBD1. Losses at the gene ends were 5 bases for V and 0 bases for J; bases not matched to a gene: 4. CDR3 length: 16 amino acids. The germline gives CDR1 SEHNR, CDR2 FQNEAQ (reference sequence). In DNA, the CDR3 is TGTGCCAGCAGCACGGACAGGGGCGCAACTAATGAAAAACTGTTTTTT. Protein sequence: CASSTDRGATNEKLFF.

The chain carries TRBV5-1 and TRBJ2-7; 14 bases align to TRBD2. The germline V gene encodes CDR1 SGHRS and CDR2 YFSETQ. The CDR3 totals 15 residues. Germline trimming cut 4 bases from V and 4 bases from J; bases unmatched to any gene: 4. CDR3 bases: TGCGCCAGCAGCCCTGGGACTAGCGGGAGATACGAGCAGTACTTC. Its protein is CASSPGTSGRYEQYF.

The chain employs TRBV6-6 and TRBJ2-7, with TRBD2 as a possible D gene (5 bases). CDR3 length equals 15 residues. V was trimmed by 6 bases and J by 5 bases, leaving 20 bases between them. The V gene's germline CDR1 is MNHNY and CDR2 SVGAGI (reference sequence). The CDR3 bases are TGTGCCAGCAGCTTCATGGAGTCGAGAGGGAACGAGCAGTACTTC. It translates to CASSFMESRGNEQYF.

The chain employs TRBV19 and TRBJ1-1; D possibly corresponds to TRBD1 (5 bases). The CDR3 consists of 13 residues. Germline CDR1 is LNHDA and CDR2 is SQIVND (reference sequence). The V gene lost 2 bases and the J gene lost 5 bases, with 9 bases spanning the gap. The CDR3 sequence is CASSIRGETEAFF. The CDR3 DNA sequence: TGTGCCAGTAGTATAAGGGGTGAAACTGAAGCTTTCTTT.

Note on this clone: Since a much larger clone is just one base distant, this may be a read error. Since the CDR3 does not end with the conserved phenylalanine or tryptophan, this likely comes from a read error. This chain connects TRBV5-7 to TRBJ1-6, with TRBD1 matching over 9 bases. Being an ORF, TRBV5-7 has a function that is uncertain. The length of the CDR3 is 15 residues. V gave up 4 bases and J gave up 10 bases; unmatched junction bases: 9. CDR3 amino acids: CASSPGDRANSPLHS. CDR3 bases: TGTGCCAGCAGCCCGGGGGACAGGGCGAACTCACCCCTCCACTCT.

The V call is TRBV9, the J call TRBJ2-4; 12 bases match TRBD2. J was trimmed by 7 bases and V by 0 bases; bases with no gene match: 8. The CDR3 extends over 17 amino acids. In germline, CDR1 is SGDLS, CDR2 YYNGEE. The CDR3 coding sequence is TGTGCCAGCAGCGTAGGGACCGGACTAGCGGGAAGGAACATTCAGTACTTC. It is translated as CASSVGTGLAGRNIQYF. The whole variable domain, remainder taken from reference TRBV9 and TRBJ2-4, is DSGVTQTPKHLITATGQRVTLRCSPRSGDLSVYWYQQSLDQGLQFLIQYYNGEERAKGNILERFSAQQFPDLHSELNLSSLELGDSALYFCASSVGTGLAGRNIQYFGAGTRLSVL.

To note about this clone: Other DNA sequences in the sample encode the same CDR3. V is TRBV7-2 and J is TRBJ2-5; D unresolved. V shed 5 bases and J shed 2 bases, with 9 bases lying between them. This CDR3 contains 13 residues. Germline V gene lookup returns CDR1 SGHTA and CDR2 FQGNSA. DNA of the CDR3: TGTGCCAGCAGCCGCCGGGTACAAGAGACCCAGTACTTC. Amino acids: CASSRRVQETQYF. Together with reference TRBV7-2 and TRBJ2-5, the CDR3 gives the full variable domain: GAGVSQSPSNKVTEKGKDVELRCDPISGHTALYWYRQSLGQGLEFLIYFQGNSAPDKSGLPSDRFSAERTGGSVSTLTIQRTQQEDSAVYLCASSRRVQETQYFGPGTRLLVL.

Only one count was recorded for this clone. The chain employs TRBV5-1 and TRBJ2-7; possibly TRBD2 for D (5 bases). Germline assignment: CDR1 SGHRS and CDR2 YFSETQ. The CDR3 is 13 amino acids. Trimming shortened V by 3 bases and J by 6 bases, and 13 bases separated the two germline ends. The CDR3 protein is CASSSRGWGEQYF. The CDR3 DNA is TGCGCCAGCAGCTCCCGGGGTTGGGGCGAGCAGTACTTC. The whole variable domain, remainder taken from reference TRBV5-1 and TRBJ2-7, is KAGVTQTPRYLIKTRGQQVTLSCSPISGHRSVSWYQQTPGQGLQFLFEYFSETQRNKGNFPGRFSGRQFSNSRSEMNVSTLELGDSALYLCASSSRGWGEQYFGPGTRLTVT.

The chain has TRBV4-3 and TRBJ1-1; 7 bases agree with TRBD1. CDR3 size: 15 residues. Trimming cost V 6 bases and J 3 bases; bases outside gene matches: 10. Germline V lookup: CDR1 LGHNA, CDR2 YSLEER. The DNA of the CDR3 is TGCGCCAGCAGTTTAAACAGGGGCTATGACACTGAAGCTTTCTTT. The encoded protein is CASSLNRGYDTEAFF.

The rearrangement links TRBV9 to TRBJ2-5; 7 bases align to TRBD1. This CDR3 is 16 amino acids long. CDR1 is SGDLS and CDR2 is YYNGEE in the germline V gene. The trim removed 3 bases at V and 4 bases at J, leaving 12 bases unmatched. CDR3 nucleotide sequence: TGTGCCAGCAGCGAGGCCCCAGGACAGGCTGGAGAGACCCAGTACTTC. Translating gives CASSEAPGQAGETQYF.